The rows below give T cell receptor beta chains drawn from one sample of a study of blood T cell repertoires in COVID-19. Clones were sequenced by immunoSEQ multiplex PCR, and TCRdb holds only the in-frame ones, with some missing. Altogether 150,000 to 200,000 clones are present, around 84% being singletons, with the ten largest covering less than 20%. The sequencing input was peripheral blood. The receptors here all came from a woman aged 80 or over with acute or convalescent COVID-19. Each CDR3 is given with its conserved first and last residue. The D gene is left open where the match is weak. Not every row has a clone size; where given, it reads once, few, many or a size class.

d_gene	v_gene	j_gene	abundance	CDR3aa	CDR3nt
.	TRBV27	TRBJ2-1	.	CASSSQPLAISYNEQFF	TGTGCCAGCAGTAGTCAACCGCTAGCGATCTCCTACAATGAGCAGTTCTTC
TRBD1	TRBV28	TRBJ1-2	few	CASSTGQGMFLGGYTF	TGTGCCAGCAGTACGGGACAGGGGATGTTTTTGGGTGGCTACACCTTC
TRBD1	TRBV23-1	TRBJ2-7	.	CASSQRQGLHEQYF	TGCGCCAGCAGTCAAAGACAGGGGTTACACGAGCAGTACTTC
TRBD1	TRBV18	TRBJ1-5	.	CASSRDRISNQPQHF	TGTGCCAGCTCACGGGACAGGATAAGCAATCAGCCCCAGCATTTT
TRBD1	TRBV2	TRBJ1-2	.	CASKPQGFDYGYTF	TGTGCCAGCAAACCACAGGGGTTTGACTATGGCTACACCTTC
TRBD1	TRBV5-1	TRBJ2-5	.	CASSPGQGGQETQYF	TGCGCCAGCAGCCCAGGACAGGGGGGACAAGAGACCCAGTACTTC
.	TRBV7-9	TRBJ2-7	.	CASSFIGGYEQYF	TGTGCCAGCAGCTTTATCGGGGGCTACGAGCAGTACTTC
TRBD1	TRBV5-4	TRBJ1-6	.	CASSFRTGNNSPLHF	TGTGCCAGCAGCTTCCGGACAGGAAATAATTCACCCCTCCACTTT
TRBD2	TRBV4-1	TRBJ2-4	.	CASSPGLAGGIAKNIQYF	TGCGCCAGCAGCCCCGGACTAGCGGGGGGGATAGCCAAAAACATTCAGTACTTC
TRBD1	TRBV5-6	TRBJ1-1	.	CASSLGQGAATEAFF	TGTGCCAGCAGCTTGGGGCAGGGGGCGGCCACTGAAGCTTTCTTT
TRBD1	TRBV4-1	TRBJ1-6	.	CASSQQGAGNSPLHF	TGCGCCAGCAGCCAACAGGGGGCGGGAAATTCACCCCTCCACTTT
.	TRBV7-2	TRBJ1-5	few	CASSVSLLDNQPQHF	TGTGCCAGCAGCGTTTCCTTACTCGACAATCAGCCCCAGCATTTT
TRBD1	TRBV9	TRBJ1-3	few	CASSVAWTGGNTIYF	TGTGCCAGCAGCGTAGCTTGGACAGGTGGAAACACCATATATTTT
TRBD1	TRBV9	TRBJ2-4	.	CASSPGGNRPKNIQYF	TGTGCCAGCAGCCCAGGGGGAAACCGTCCCAAAAACATTCAGTACTTC
.	TRBV10-3	TRBJ1-2	.	CAIQGGAGANYGYTF	TGTGCCATCCAAGGCGGGGCAGGAGCTAACTATGGCTACACCTTC
.	TRBV5-6	TRBJ1-2	.	CASSGLGGYTF	TGTGCCAGCAGCGGGCTGGGTGGCTACACCTTC
TRBD1	TRBV2	TRBJ1-4	few	CASRGQGGGEKLFF	TGTGCCAGCAGGGGACAGGGAGGAGGTGAAAAACTGTTTTTT
.	TRBV2	TRBJ1-2	.	CASSVVTGSSGYTF	TGTGCCAGCAGTGTCGTTACAGGGTCAAGCGGCTACACCTTC
TRBD2	TRBV6-1	TRBJ2-5	.	CASTEAGGRETQYF	TGTGCCAGCACTGAAGCGGGAGGGAGAGAGACCCAGTACTTC
TRBD1	TRBV7-9	TRBJ2-7	.	CASSFDRGRYEQYF	TGTGCCAGCAGCTTTGACAGGGGAAGGTACGAGCAGTACTTC
TRBD1	TRBV27	TRBJ1-2	.	CASSTLDRGLGRQEYGYTF	TGTGCCAGCAGTACGTTGGACAGGGGTTTGGGTAGGCAAGAATATGGCTACACCTTC
.	TRBV5-1	TRBJ1-4	.	CASSVLGRQDEKLFF	TGCGCCAGCAGCGTCCTTGGCCGTCAGGATGAAAAACTGTTTTTT
.	TRBV19	TRBJ1-5	.	CASSTTGFLNQPQHF	TGTGCCAGTAGTACAACAGGGTTTTTGAATCAGCCCCAGCATTTT
TRBD2	TRBV19	TRBJ2-7	once	CASSPRTSGSYEQYF	TGTGCCAGTAGTCCACGGACTAGCGGGTCCTACGAGCAGTACTTC
.	TRBV18	TRBJ2-3	.	CASSRRGFTDTQYF	TGTGCCAGCTCACGACGAGGGTTCACAGATACGCAGTATTTT
.	TRBV19	TRBJ2-2	.	CASSIIQGRVFF	TGTGCCAGTAGTATCATCCAGGGGAGGGTGTTTTTT
.	TRBV19	TRBJ2-7	.	CASSISLASFYEQYF	TGTGCCAGTAGTATAAGTCTAGCCTCCTTCTACGAGCAGTACTTC
.	TRBV2	TRBJ1-5	.	CASSPGRNQPQHF	TGTGCCAGCAGTCCAGGGAGGAATCAGCCCCAGCATTTT
TRBD2	TRBV30	TRBJ2-7	.	CAWARDSREVGQYF	TGTGCCTGGGCTAGGGACTCCCGGGAGGTTGGGCAGTACTTC
TRBD1	TRBV9	TRBJ2-3	.	CASSARVQGATDTQYF	TGTGCCAGCAGCGCGAGGGTACAGGGGGCCACAGATACGCAGTATTTT
.	TRBV27	TRBJ2-7	.	CASPIIRTESYEQYF	TGTGCCAGCCCCATAATAAGGACAGAATCCTACGAGCAGTACTTC
.	TRBV30	TRBJ2-5	.	CAWSVLGKETQYF	TGTGCCTGGAGTGTACTAGGGAAAGAGACCCAGTACTTC
.	TRBV6-5	TRBJ2-5	.	CASRLRGQETQYF	TGTGCCAGCAGACTCAGGGGCCAAGAGACCCAGTACTTC
.	TRBV5-1	TRBJ2-2	.	CASSLAQDAGLTGELFF	TGCGCCAGCAGCTTAGCTCAGGACGCCGGACTTACCGGGGAGCTGTTTTTT
.	TRBV5-1	TRBJ2-1	.	CASTGTPGLGQFF	TGCGCCAGTACCGGGACTCCCGGCCTTGGGCAGTTCTTC
.	TRBV4-3	TRBJ1-1	.	CASSQDWGGTMNTEAFF	TGCGCCAGCAGCCAAGATTGGGGGGGGACTATGAACACTGAAGCTTTCTTT
.	TRBV27	TRBJ2-5	many	CASSRRETQYF	TGTGCCAGCAGTCGTCGGGAGACCCAGTACTTC
.	TRBV28	TRBJ1-2	.	CASTDGRYYGYTF	TGTGCCAGCACGGACGGGAGGTACTATGGCTACACCTTC
.	TRBV4-2	TRBJ1-5	.	CATSRESNQPQHF	TGTGCCACCTCGCGGGAGAGCAATCAGCCCCAGCATTTT
.	TRBV29-1	TRBJ2-7	.	CSVEEPGTLYEQYF	TGCAGCGTTGAAGAACCGGGAACCCTTTACGAGCAGTACTTC
.	TRBV15	TRBJ2-5	.	CATSKDGHLQETQYF	TGTGCCACCAGCAAGGACGGACATCTCCAAGAGACCCAGTACTTC
.	TRBV19	TRBJ2-7	.	CASSIAWRDSYEQYF	TGTGCCAGTAGTATAGCTTGGCGGGACAGCTACGAGCAGTACTTC
.	TRBV10-1	TRBJ2-7	.	CASSVASGDGSYEQYF	TGCGCCAGCAGTGTCGCGTCTGGGGATGGGAGCTACGAGCAGTACTTC
.	TRBV4-2	TRBJ1-4	.	CASSQVSGANEKLFF	TGTGCCAGCAGCCAAGTGTCGGGGGCTAATGAAAAACTGTTTTTT